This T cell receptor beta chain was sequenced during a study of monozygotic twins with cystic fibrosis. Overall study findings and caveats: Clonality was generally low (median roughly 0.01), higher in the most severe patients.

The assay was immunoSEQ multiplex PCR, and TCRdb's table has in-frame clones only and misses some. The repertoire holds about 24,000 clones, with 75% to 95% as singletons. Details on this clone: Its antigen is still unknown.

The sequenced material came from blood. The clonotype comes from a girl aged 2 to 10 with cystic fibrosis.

CDR3 residues: CASSEGQIQNEKLFF. DNA for the CDR3: TGTGCCAGCAGTGAGGGACAGATCCAAAATGAAAAACTGTTTTTT. The chain carries TRBV6-1 and TRBJ1-4; 7 positions match TRBD1. The CDR3 covers 15 residues. Germline loops: CDR1 MNHNS, CDR2 SASEGT. V lost 3 bases, J lost 5 bases, and 6 bases stayed unmatched.